This TCR beta chain was obtained from a study of T-cell reconstitution after alpha-beta-depleted transplantation in children. It was with unique molecular identifiers that the TCRbeta library was prepared. TCRdb analysed the PCR reads with MiXCR anew, one entry per CDR3 protein. This sample has 500,000 to 600,000 distinct CDR3 sequences, with over 25% found just once. The source is a human donor who donated a stem cell graft to a child with aplastic anemia. The sample was PBMCs from the stem cell graft donor, taken from the stem cell graft.

DNA of the CDR3: TGCAGTGCTAGGTGGGTGGGGGCCATGAGCTACACCTTC. Translation gives CSARWVGAMSYTF. The rearrangement links TRBV20-1 to TRBJ1-2; maybe TRBD1 (6 bases). Trimming shortened V by 3 bases and J by 9 bases, and 17 bases separated the two germline ends. CDR3 size: 13 residues. Germline V lookup: CDR1 DFQATT, CDR2 SNEGSKA (reference sequence).